Each of the 3 T cell receptor beta chains below was sequenced from the same sample in a study of tumor and adjacent non-tumor tissue in lung cancer. A modified ARM-PCR protocol with three rounds of nested PCR amplified TCRbeta. TCRdb re-called the multiplex PCR reads with MiXCR, one entry per CDR3 protein. The table includes more than 85,000 distinct CDR3 sequences, over 70% detected once. RNA was extracted from bulk tissue without any cell sorting. Sequencing was carried out using lung tumor tissue. These receptors all stem from a man between 65 and 79 years old with non-small cell lung cancer.

The chain employs TRBV4-1 and TRBJ2-1; a weak D match, TRBD1 (6 bases). The CDR3 spans 15 residues. CDR1 and CDR2 (germline): MGHRA, YSYEKL. Here the CDR3 DNA reads TGCATCAGCAGCCAAGGTCTGCAGGGGCCCAATGAGCAGTTCTTC. Its translation is CISSQGLQGPNEQFF.

The table lists this clonotype with a few counts. This may be a read error, as it is one base from a much larger clone. The chain employs TRBV20-1 and TRBJ1-1, with a tentative D call TRBD1 (5 bases). The germline V gene encodes CDR1 DFQATT and CDR2 SNEGSKA (reference sequence). CDR3 size: 14 residues. CDR3 loop: CNARDTGGDTEAFF. The CDR3 coding sequence is TGCAATGCTAGAGATACGGGGGGGGACACTGAAGCTTTCTTT.

The chain combines TRBV6-1 with TRBJ1-5; a weak D match, TRBD1 (5 bases). Germline V gene lookup returns CDR1 MNHNS and CDR2 SASEGT. CDR3 size: 15 residues. CDR3 sequence reads: CVSSDWGEWHQPQHF. CDR3 DNA: TGTGTGAGTAGTGATTGGGGGGAATGGCATCAGCCCCAGCATTTT.